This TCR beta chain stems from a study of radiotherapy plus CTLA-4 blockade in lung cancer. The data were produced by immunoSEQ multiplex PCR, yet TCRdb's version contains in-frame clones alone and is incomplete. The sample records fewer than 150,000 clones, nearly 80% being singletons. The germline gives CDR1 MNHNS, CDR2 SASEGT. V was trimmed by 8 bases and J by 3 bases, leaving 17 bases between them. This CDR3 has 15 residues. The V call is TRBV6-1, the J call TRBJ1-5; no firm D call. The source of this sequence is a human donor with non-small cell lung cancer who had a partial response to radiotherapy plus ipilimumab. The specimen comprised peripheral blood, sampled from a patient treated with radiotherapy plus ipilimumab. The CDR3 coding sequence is TGTGCCAGCTCCGACCCCGGGGTCCTCAATCAGCCCCAGCATTTT. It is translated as CASSDPGVLNQPQHF.